This T cell receptor beta chain was sequenced during a study of blood T cell repertoires in COVID-19. Study details: The origin of the acute and convalescent COVID-19 samples was the United States, Italy and Spain. PBMCs, B-cell-depleted T cells, or T cells were the source of the cDNA or gDNA that made up the material.

This clone came up once. Trimming left V 5 bases short and J 10 bases short, with 20 bases between. Germline CDR1 reads MNHEY; CDR2 reads SVGEGT. The CDR3 spans 15 residues. Per the original data handling: Estimation of nucleated cell counts relied on the amplification of reference gene primers. Assay: immunoSEQ multiplex PCR; the TCRdb copy retains only in-frame clones and omits some. Clonal size and the V and J genes are those of that table, whereas D and trimming came from the DNA. The table shows around 99,000 clones, with about 87% occurring only once. The source of this sequence is a man aged 45-65 years with active or convalescent COVID-19. The chain combines TRBV6-2 or TRBV6-3 with TRBJ1-4, with D possibly TRBD1 on 5 matching bases. The sample taken for sequencing was peripheral blood. CDR3 residues: CASSPGMKGMGKLFF. The DNA for the CDR3 is TGTGCCAGCAGTCCAGGGATGAAGGGGATGGGAAAACTGTTTTTT.